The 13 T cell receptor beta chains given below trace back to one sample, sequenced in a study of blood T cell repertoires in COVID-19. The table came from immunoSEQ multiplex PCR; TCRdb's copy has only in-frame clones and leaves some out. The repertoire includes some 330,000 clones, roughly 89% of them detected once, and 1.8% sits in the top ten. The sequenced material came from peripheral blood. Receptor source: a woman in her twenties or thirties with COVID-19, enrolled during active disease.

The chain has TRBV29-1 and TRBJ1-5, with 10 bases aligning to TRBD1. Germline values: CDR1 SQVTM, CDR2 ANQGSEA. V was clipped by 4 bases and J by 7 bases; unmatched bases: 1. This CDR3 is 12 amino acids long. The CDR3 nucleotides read TGCAGCGTTGGGACAGGGGGACAGCCCCAGCATTTT. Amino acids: CSVGTGGQPQHF.

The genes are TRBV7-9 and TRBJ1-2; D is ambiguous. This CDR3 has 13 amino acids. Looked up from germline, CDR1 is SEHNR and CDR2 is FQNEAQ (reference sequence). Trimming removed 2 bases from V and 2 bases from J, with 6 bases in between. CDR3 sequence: CASSLRENYGYTF. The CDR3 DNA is TGTGCCAGCAGCTTAAGGGAGAACTATGGCTACACCTTC.

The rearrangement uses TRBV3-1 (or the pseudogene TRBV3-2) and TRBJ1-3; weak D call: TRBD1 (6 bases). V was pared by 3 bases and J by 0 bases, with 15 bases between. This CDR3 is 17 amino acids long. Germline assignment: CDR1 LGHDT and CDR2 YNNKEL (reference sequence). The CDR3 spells CASSHPRGGSSGNTIYF. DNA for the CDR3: TGTGCCAGCAGCCATCCCAGGGGCGGAAGCTCTGGAAACACCATATATTTT.

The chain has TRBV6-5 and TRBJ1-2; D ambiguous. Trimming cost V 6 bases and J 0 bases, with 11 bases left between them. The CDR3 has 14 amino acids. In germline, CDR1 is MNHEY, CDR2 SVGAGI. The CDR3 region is CASSDRSPNYGYTF. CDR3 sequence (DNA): TGTGCCAGCAGCGATAGGAGTCCTAACTATGGCTACACCTTC.

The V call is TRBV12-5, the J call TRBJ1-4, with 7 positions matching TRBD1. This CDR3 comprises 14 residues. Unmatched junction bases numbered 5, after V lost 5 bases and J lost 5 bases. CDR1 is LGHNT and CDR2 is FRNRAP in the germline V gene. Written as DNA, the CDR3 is TGTGCTAGTGGTCGGGACAGATGCAATGAAAAACTGTTTTTT. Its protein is CASGRDRCNEKLFF.

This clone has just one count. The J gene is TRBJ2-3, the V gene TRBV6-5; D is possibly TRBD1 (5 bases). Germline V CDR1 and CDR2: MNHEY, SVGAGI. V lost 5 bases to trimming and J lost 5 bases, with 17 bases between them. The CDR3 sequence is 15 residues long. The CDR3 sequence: CASSPQGVLLDTQYF. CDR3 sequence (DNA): TGTGCCAGCAGTCCCCAGGGCGTTTTGTTAGATACGCAGTATTTT.

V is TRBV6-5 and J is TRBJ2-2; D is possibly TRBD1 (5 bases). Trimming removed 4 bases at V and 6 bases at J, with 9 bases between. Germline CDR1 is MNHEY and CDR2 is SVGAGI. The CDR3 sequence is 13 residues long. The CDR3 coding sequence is TGTGCCAGCAGTTTCACAGGTTCCGGGGAGCTGTTTTTT. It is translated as CASSFTGSGELFF.

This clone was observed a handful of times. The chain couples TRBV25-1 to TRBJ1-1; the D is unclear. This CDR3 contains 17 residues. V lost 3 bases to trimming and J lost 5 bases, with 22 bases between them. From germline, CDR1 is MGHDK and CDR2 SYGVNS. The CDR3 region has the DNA TGTGCCAGCAGTGACAGAATAGTTCGAGGTGGGAGGACTGAAGCTTTCTTT. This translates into CASSDRIVRGGRTEAFF.

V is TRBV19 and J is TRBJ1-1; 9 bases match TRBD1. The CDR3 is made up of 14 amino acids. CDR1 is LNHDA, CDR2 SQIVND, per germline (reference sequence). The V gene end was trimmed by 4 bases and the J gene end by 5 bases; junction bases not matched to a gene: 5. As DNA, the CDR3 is TGTGCCAGTAGTACGACAGGGGGGAGTACTGAAGCTTTCTTT. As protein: CASSTTGGSTEAFF.

CDR3 sequence: CASSPRQGMNTEAFF. CDR3 bases: TGTGCCAGCAGCCCCAGACAGGGGATGAACACTGAAGCTTTCTTT. The chain employs TRBV3-1 (or the pseudogene TRBV3-2) and TRBJ1-1; 8 bases are shared with TRBD1. With V trimmed by 4 bases and J by 0 bases, 4 bases remained unmatched. Germline-derived CDR1 and CDR2 are LGHDT and YNNKEL (reference sequence). The CDR3 has 15 residues.

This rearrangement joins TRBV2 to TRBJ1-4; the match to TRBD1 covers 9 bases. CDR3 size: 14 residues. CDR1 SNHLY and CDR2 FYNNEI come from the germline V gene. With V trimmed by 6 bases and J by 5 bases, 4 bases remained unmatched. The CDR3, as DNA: TGTGCCAGCAGAAAGGGACAGGGAAATGAAAAACTGTTTTTT. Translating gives CASRKGQGNEKLFF.

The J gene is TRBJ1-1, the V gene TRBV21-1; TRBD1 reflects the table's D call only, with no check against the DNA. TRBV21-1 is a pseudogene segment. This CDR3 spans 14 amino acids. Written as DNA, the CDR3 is TGTGCCAGCAGTCGACAGGGGTATAACACTGAAGCTTTCTTT. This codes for CASSRQGYNTEAFF.

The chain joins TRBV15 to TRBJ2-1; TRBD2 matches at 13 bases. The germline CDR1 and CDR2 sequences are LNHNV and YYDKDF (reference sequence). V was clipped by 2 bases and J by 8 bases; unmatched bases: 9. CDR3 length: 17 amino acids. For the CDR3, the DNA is TGTGCCACCAGCAGACTCCCTCGGACTAGCGGGGGCTATGAGCAGTTCTTC. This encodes CATSRLPRTSGGYEQFF.